These 10 T cell receptor beta chains came from one sample sequenced in a study of blood T cell repertoires in COVID-19. The method was immunoSEQ multiplex PCR; TCRdb's version includes in-frame clones alone and lacks a portion of them. Of under 80,000 clones in the sample, 76% were seen once. The sequencing sample was made of peripheral blood. Receptors were obtained from a man aged 55 to 70 with COVID-19, enrolled during active disease.

The chain combines TRBV11-2 with TRBJ1-1, with 9 positions matching TRBD1. J was trimmed by 2 bases and V by 1 base; bases with no gene match: 5. The V gene's germline CDR1 is SGHAT and CDR2 FQNNGV. The CDR3 runs 16 residues. This CDR3 reads CASSLGRDRVNTEAFF. The CDR3 nucleotides read TGTGCCAGCAGCTTAGGGCGGGACAGGGTTAACACTGAAGCTTTCTTT.

The rearrangement links TRBV24-1 to TRBJ2-7; maybe TRBD1 (5 bases). Germline V gene sequence: CDR1 KGHDR, CDR2 SFDVKD. The CDR3 totals 14 residues. V lost 5 bases and J 6 bases, leaving 16 bases between the germline ends. CDR3 amino acids: CATSVSTAPSEQYF. CDR3 sequence (DNA): TGTGCCACCAGTGTTTCGACAGCCCCATCCGAGCAGTACTTC.

The rearrangement joins TRBV18 to TRBJ2-7; tentatively, D is TRBD2 (6 bases). V was clipped by 3 bases and J by 6 bases, with 15 bases between them. The length of the CDR3 is 14 residues. Germline V CDR1 and CDR2: KGHSH, LQKENI. The CDR3: CASSPGLMSPEQYF. CDR3 in DNA: TGTGCCAGCTCACCGGGACTGATGTCCCCCGAGCAGTACTTC.

J is TRBJ2-3 and V is TRBV25-1; 7 nucleotides line up with TRBD2. V gave up 5 bases and J gave up 4 bases; unmatched junction bases: 12. Germline loops: CDR1 MGHDK, CDR2 SYGVNS. There are 16 residues in the CDR3. The CDR3 is CASSSPRRGRSDTQYF. The CDR3 nucleotides read TGTGCCAGCAGTTCCCCCCGGCGGGGGAGGTCAGATACGCAGTATTTT.

The chain joins TRBV5-1 to TRBJ2-7; D is possibly TRBD1 (6 bases). Germline values: CDR1 SGHRS, CDR2 YFSETQ. V lost 0 bases to trimming and J lost 6 bases, with 16 bases between them. This CDR3 has 15 residues. CDR3 nucleotide sequence: TGCGCCAGCAGCTTGGAGGGACAACCCAGATCCGAGCAGTACTTC. Protein sequence: CASSLEGQPRSEQYF.

The J gene is TRBJ2-6, the V gene TRBV18; 9 bases match TRBD1. Germline trimming cut 2 bases from V and 1 base from J; bases unmatched to any gene: 9. Per the germline V gene, CDR1 is KGHSH and CDR2 is LQKENI. CDR3 length: 19 amino acids. In DNA, the CDR3 is TGTGCCAGCTCACCATTTTCCGGGACAGGGATATCTGGGGCCAACGTCCTGACTTTC. Protein: CASSPFSGTGISGANVLTF.

The rearrangement uses TRBV7-3 and TRBJ2-3; the match to TRBD2 covers 7 bases. Per germline, CDR1 SGHTA and CDR2 FQGTGA. This CDR3 comprises 15 residues. V was clipped by 6 bases and J by 6 bases; unmatched bases: 12. CDR3 sequence reads: CASRLPGLTRDTQYF. CDR3 DNA sequence: TGTGCCAGCAGGCTACCGGGACTAACACGCGATACGCAGTATTTT. Based on the CDR3 plus reference TRBV7-3 and TRBJ2-3, the full variable domain is GAGVSQTPSNKVTEKGKYVELRCDPISGHTALYWYRQSLGQGPEFLIYFQGTGAADDSGLPNDRFFAVRPEGSVSTLKIQRTERGDSAVYLCASRLPGLTRDTQYFGPGTRLTVL.

The chain employs TRBV7-3 and TRBJ2-1, with D perhaps matching TRBD2 (6 bases). Germline V gene sequence: CDR1 SGHTA, CDR2 FQGTGA. This CDR3 has 16 amino acids. V dropped 5 bases and J dropped 9 bases, with 23 bases sitting between them. CDR3 loop: CASSLRLAGRSGEQFF. The CDR3 bases are TGTGCCAGCAGCCTCCGGCTAGCCGGGAGATCGGGTGAGCAGTTCTTC.

V gene TRBV4-1 combines with J gene TRBJ1-4; D is possibly TRBD1 (6 bases). V was clipped by 1 base and J by 7 bases, with 22 bases between them. This CDR3 comprises 18 residues. Germline CDR1 reads MGHRA; CDR2 reads YSYEKL. CDR3 residues: CASSQAPGTTLVGEKLFF. The CDR3 coding sequence is TGCGCCAGCAGCCAAGCCCCCGGGACAACGTTGGTTGGTGAAAAACTGTTTTTT.

This chain links TRBV5-1 with TRBJ2-7; 14 nucleotides line up with TRBD2. J lost 0 bases, V lost 4 bases, and 3 bases had no gene match. Germline values: CDR1 SGHRS, CDR2 YFSETQ. This CDR3 has 16 residues. The DNA for the CDR3 is TGCGCCAGCAGCCGGGGACTAGCGGGGGCCTCCTACGAGCAGTACTTC. It is translated as CASSRGLAGASYEQYF.